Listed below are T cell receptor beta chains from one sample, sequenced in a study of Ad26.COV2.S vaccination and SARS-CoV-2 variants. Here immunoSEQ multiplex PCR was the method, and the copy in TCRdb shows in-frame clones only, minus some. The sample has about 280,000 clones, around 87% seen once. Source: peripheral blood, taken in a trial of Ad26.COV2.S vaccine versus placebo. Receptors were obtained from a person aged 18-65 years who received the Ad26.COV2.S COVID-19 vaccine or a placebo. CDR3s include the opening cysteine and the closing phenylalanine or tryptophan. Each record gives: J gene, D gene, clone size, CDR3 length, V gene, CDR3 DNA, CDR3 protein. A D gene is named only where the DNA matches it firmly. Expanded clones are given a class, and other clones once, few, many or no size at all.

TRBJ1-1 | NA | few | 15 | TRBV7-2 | TGTGCCAGCAGCTTAGGGGACACCAGGAACACTGAAGCTTTCTTT | CASSLGDTRNTEAFF
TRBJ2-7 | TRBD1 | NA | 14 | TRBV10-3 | TGTGCCATCAGTGACCGGGACAGGGACTACGAGCAGTACTTC | CAISDRDRDYEQYF
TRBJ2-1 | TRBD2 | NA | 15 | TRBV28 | TGTGCCAGCAGTTTTGGACTAGCGGGAAACAATGAGCAGTTCTTC | CASSFGLAGNNEQFF
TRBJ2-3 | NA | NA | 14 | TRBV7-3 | TGTGCCAGCAGCTTAGGGGCAGTACCAGATACGCAGTATTTT | CASSLGAVPDTQYF
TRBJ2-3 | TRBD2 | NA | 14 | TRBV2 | TGTGCCAGCAGTGTCTCTAGCGGGAAAGATACGCAGTATTTT | CASSVSSGKDTQYF
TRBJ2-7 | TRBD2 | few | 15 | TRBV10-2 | TGCGCCAGCAGTCCCGGGTTAGCGGGAATCGACGAGCAGTACTTC | CASSPGLAGIDEQYF
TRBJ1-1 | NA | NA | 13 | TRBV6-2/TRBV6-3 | TGTGCCAGCAGTTACTCAGGGGTAACTGAAGCTTTCTTT | CASSYSGVTEAFF
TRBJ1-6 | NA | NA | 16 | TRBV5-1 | TGCGCCAGCAGCTCTGGACAGACTTCCTATAATTCACCCCTCCACTTT | CASSSGQTSYNSPLHF
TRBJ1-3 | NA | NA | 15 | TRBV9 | TGTGCCAGCAGCGTAGAACAGGGTATCGGAAACACCATATATTTT | CASSVEQGIGNTIYF
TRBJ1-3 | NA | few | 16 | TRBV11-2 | TGTGCCAGCAGCCCGCCCGGGATTTTCTCTGGAAACACCATATATTTT | CASSPPGIFSGNTIYF
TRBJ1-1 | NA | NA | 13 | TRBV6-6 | TGTGCCAGCAGTTACTCTGGGGGCACTGAAGCTTTCTTT | CASSYSGGTEAFF
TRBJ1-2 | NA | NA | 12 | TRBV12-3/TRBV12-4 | TGTGCCAGCAGTTTATCGAGAGTTGGCTACACCTTC | CASSLSRVGYTF
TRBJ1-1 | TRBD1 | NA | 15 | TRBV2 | TGTGCCAGCAGAGAAGCGACAGGGGAGGACACTGAAGCTTTCTTT | CASREATGEDTEAFF
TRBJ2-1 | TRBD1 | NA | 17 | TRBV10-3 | TGTGCCATCAGTGGAGTCGGGTCAGGGGGCTCCTACAATGAGCAGTTCTTC | CAISGVGSGGSYNEQFF
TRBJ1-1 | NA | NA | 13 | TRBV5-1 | TGCGCCAGCAGCTTGGTAACGAACACTGAAGCTTTCTTT | CASSLVTNTEAFF
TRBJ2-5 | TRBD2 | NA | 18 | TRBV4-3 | TGCGCCAGCAGCCAAGATCTACTAGCGGGGGACTGGCAGGAGACCCAGTACTTC | CASSQDLLAGDWQETQYF
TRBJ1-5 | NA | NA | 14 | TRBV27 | TGTGCCAGCAGTTTATCCGGGGGCCCTTGGCCCCAGCATTTT | CASSLSGGPWPQHF
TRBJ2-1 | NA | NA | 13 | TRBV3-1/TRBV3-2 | TGTGCCAGCAGCCAAGATCAGTGGGTCGAGCAGTTCTTC | CASSQDQWVEQFF
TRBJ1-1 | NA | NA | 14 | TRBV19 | TGTGCCAGTAGTATAGGCACAGGGCTCACTGAAGCTTTCTTT | CASSIGTGLTEAFF
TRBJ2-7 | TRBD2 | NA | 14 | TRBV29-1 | TGCAGCGTTGTTTGGGCGGGAGGGCCCTCCGGGCAGTACTTC | CSVVWAGGPSGQYF
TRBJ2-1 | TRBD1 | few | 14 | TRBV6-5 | TGTGCCAGCACTGGACAGGGCCGGGGCAATGAGCAGTTCTTC | CASTGQGRGNEQFF
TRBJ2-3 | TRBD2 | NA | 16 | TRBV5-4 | TGTGCCAGCAGCTTTCGACTAGCGGGGAGCACAGATACGCAGTATTTT | CASSFRLAGSTDTQYF
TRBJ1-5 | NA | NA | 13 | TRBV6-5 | TGTGCCAGTAGCTTGGGGGAGGGGGGGCCCCAGCATTTT | CASSLGEGGPQHF
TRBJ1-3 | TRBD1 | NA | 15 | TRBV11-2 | TGTGCCAGCAGCCAGGGGGCCTCCTCTGGAAACACCATATATTTT | CASSQGASSGNTIYF
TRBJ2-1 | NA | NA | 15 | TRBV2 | TGTGCCAGCAGGAGGGATTTTGTGTACCTCTCGGGGCAGTTCTTC | CASRRDFVYLSGQFF
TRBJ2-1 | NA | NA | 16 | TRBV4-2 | TGTGCCAGCAGCCAAGATCAACAGCCGTCGTACAATGAGCAGTTCTTC | CASSQDQQPSYNEQFF
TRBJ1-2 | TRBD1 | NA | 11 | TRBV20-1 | TGCAGTGCTACAGGGGGCATAGGCTACACCTTC | CSATGGIGYTF
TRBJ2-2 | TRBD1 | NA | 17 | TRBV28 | TGTGCCAGCAGGTTACTCTCGGGACAGGGGAACACCGGGGAGCTGTTTTTT | CASRLLSGQGNTGELFF
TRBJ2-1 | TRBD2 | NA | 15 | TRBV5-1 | TGCGCCAGCAGTTTAACCGGGACTAGCTACAATGAGCAGTTCTTC | CASSLTGTSYNEQFF
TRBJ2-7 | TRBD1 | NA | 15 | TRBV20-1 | TGCAGTGCTAGTATCAGGGGGCCCTACTCCTACGAGCAGTACTTC | CSASIRGPYSYEQYF
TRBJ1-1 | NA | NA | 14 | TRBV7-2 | TGTGCCAGCAGCTTAGGAGGGACGAACACTGAAGCTTTCTTT | CASSLGGTNTEAFF
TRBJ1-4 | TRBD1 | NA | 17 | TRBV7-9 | TGTGCCAGCAGCTCGGGACAGGGGGCGCTGACTAATGAAAAACTGTTTTTT | CASSSGQGALTNEKLFF
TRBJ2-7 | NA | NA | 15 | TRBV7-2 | TGTGCCAGCAGCTTAGCGCAGGGTCGGCAGTACGAGCAGTACTTC | CASSLAQGRQYEQYF
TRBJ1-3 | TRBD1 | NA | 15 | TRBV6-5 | TGTGCCAGCAATATGGACAGGGGAGCTGGAAACACCATATATTTT | CASNMDRGAGNTIYF
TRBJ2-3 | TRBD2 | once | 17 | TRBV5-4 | TGTGCCAGCAGCCCGGGGACTAGCGGGGGGAGCACAGATACGCAGTATTTT | CASSPGTSGGSTDTQYF
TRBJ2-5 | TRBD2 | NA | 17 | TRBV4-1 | TGCGCCAGCAGCCAAGATACTAGCGGGAGGGCCCAAGAGACCCAGTACTTC | CASSQDTSGRAQETQYF
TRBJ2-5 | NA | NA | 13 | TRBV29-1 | TGCAGCGTTTCGAGGGGGACTGGGGAGACCCAGTACTTC | CSVSRGTGETQYF
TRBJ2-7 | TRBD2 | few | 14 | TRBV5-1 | TGCGCCAGCAGCTTGGTTAGCGGGTTCTACGAGCAGTACTTC | CASSLVSGFYEQYF
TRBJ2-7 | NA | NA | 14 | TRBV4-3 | TGCGCCAGCAGCCAAGAAAACAGAGCCTACGAGCAGTACTTC | CASSQENRAYEQYF
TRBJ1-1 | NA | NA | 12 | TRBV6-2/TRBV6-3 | TGTGCCAGCAGCCGCCAGAACACTGAAGCTTTCTTT | CASSRQNTEAFF
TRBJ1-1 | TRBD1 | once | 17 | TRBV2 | TGTGCCAGCAAGGGGACAGGGAGAGAAGGGGTTTCCACTGAAGCTTTCTTT | CASKGTGREGVSTEAFF
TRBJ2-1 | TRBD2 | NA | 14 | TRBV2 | TGTGCCAGCAGTATTAGCGGGTCCCTCAATGAGCAGTTCTTC | CASSISGSLNEQFF
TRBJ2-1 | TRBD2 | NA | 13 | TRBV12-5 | TGTGCTAGTGGTTTATCGGGAGGGCGGGAGCAGTTCTTC | CASGLSGGREQFF
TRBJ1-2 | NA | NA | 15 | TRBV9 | TGTGCCAGCAGCCCGCGGACGGGAGGAGGCTATGGCTACACCTTC | CASSPRTGGGYGYTF
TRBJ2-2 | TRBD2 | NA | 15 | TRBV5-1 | TGCGCCAGCAGCTTTACTAGCGGGCCTTTCGGGGAGCTGTTTTTT | CASSFTSGPFGELFF
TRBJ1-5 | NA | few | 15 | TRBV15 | TGTGCCACCAGCAGAGATCTAAGAGCGGATCAGCCCCAGCATTTT | CATSRDLRADQPQHF
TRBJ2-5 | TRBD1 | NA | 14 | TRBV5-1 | TGCGCCAGCAGCAAAGGACAGGGCGGAGAGACCCAGTACTTC | CASSKGQGGETQYF
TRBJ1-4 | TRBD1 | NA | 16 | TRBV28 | TGTGCCAGCAGTTCCCCGCAGGGGGCAGGGGTTGAAAAACTGTTTTTT | CASSSPQGAGVEKLFF
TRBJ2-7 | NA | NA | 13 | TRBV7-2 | TGTGCCAGCAGTGGGGTGGGGGTATACGAGCAGTACTTC | CASSGVGVYEQYF
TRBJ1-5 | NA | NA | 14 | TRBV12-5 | TGTGCTAGTGGTTTGGCATATTTAAATCAGCCCCAGCATTTT | CASGLAYLNQPQHF
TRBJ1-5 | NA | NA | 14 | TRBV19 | TGTGCCAGTAGTATCGGCACTAGCAATCAGCCCCAGCATTTT | CASSIGTSNQPQHF
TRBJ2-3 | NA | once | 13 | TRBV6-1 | TGTGCCAGCAGTGAAGTAGTGAGGGATACGCAGTATTTT | CASSEVVRDTQYF
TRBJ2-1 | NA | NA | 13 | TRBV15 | TGTGCCACCAGGGAGAACACCTACAATGAGCAGTTCTTC | CATRENTYNEQFF
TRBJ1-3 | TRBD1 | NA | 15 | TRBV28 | TGTGCCAGCAGTTTAGACAGGGGGACTGGAAACACCATATATTTT | CASSLDRGTGNTIYF
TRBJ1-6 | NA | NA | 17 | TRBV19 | TGTGCCAGTAAGAGAGGGACTTCAGGGGACGAGGGTTCACCCCTCCACTTT | CASKRGTSGDEGSPLHF
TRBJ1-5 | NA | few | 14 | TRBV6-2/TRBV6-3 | TGTGCCAGCACCCCATCGGCCTCCAATCAGCCCCAGCATTTT | CASTPSASNQPQHF
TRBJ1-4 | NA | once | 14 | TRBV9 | TGTGCCAGCAGCGTCGGGGGCCTTAATGAAAAACTGTTTTTT | CASSVGGLNEKLFF
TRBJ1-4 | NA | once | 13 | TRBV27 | TGTGCCAGCAGCAAACCCCCGGGTGAAAAACTGTTTTTT | CASSKPPGEKLFF
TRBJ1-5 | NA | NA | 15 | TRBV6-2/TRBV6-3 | TGTGCCAGCAGTTACGGGCGCGGGATGTACGGACCCCAGCATTTT | CASSYGRGMYGPQHF
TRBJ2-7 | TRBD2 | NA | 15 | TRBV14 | TGTGCCAGCAGCCAAGGACTAGCGATTTACTACGAGCAGTACTTC | CASSQGLAIYYEQYF